The 5 T cell receptor beta chains below were found in one sample sequenced in a study of T-cell reconstitution after alpha-beta-depleted transplantation in children. Preparing the TCRbeta library involved the use of unique molecular identifiers. Each CDR3 protein is one row after TCRdb ran MiXCR on the PCR reads. The table lists under 450,000 distinct CDR3 sequences, under 20% of them singletons. The sample in question was PBMCs, mostly from graft donor cells, obtained 360 days after TCRalphabeta/CD19-depleted stem cell transplant. All receptors derive from a boy less than two years old who had a stem cell transplant for Wiskott-Aldrich syndrome, so the T cells may come from the graft donor.

This clonotype was recorded a few times. The chain couples TRBV7-2 to TRBJ2-7; 11 bases line up with TRBD2. There are 16 residues in the CDR3. Trimming removed 3 bases from V and 3 bases from J; junction bases left unmatched: 7. Germline V gene data show CDR1 as SGHTA and CDR2 as FQGNSA. CDR3: CASSFSGTSGFYEQYF. The DNA for the CDR3 is TGTGCCAGCAGCTTTTCCGGGACTAGCGGTTTCTACGAGCAGTACTTC.

This clonotype was observed a handful of times. This sequence joins TRBV7-2 and TRBJ2-7; 8 nucleotides match TRBD1. Germline V lookup: CDR1 SGHTA, CDR2 FQGNSA. The CDR3 is 15 residues long. V shed 4 bases, J shed 6 bases, and the junction held 11 bases outside the gene matches. The CDR3 reads CASSWGRGRLSEQYF. Written as DNA, the CDR3 is TGTGCCAGCAGCTGGGGCAGGGGGCGATTAAGCGAGCAGTACTTC.

This clonotype came up a few times. V gene TRBV29-1 combines with J gene TRBJ2-7; the match to TRBD2 covers 7 bases. Germline values: CDR1 SQVTM, CDR2 ANQGSEA. The CDR3 is 14 amino acids. Trimming removed 3 bases from V and 5 bases from J; junction bases left unmatched: 10. CDR3 sequence reads: CSVEAGAGLDEQYF. CDR3 nucleotides: TGCAGCGTTGAGGCGGGAGCAGGCCTGGACGAGCAGTACTTC.

The chain is built from TRBV7-9 and TRBJ2-1; no clear D. With 0 bases removed from V and 4 bases from J, the gap between germline ends came to 10 bases. Germline loops: CDR1 SEHNR, CDR2 FQNEAQ (reference sequence). The CDR3 length is 15 residues. CDR3 sequence: CASSLAAGQYNEQFF. The CDR3 nucleotides read TGTGCCAGCAGCTTAGCGGCAGGTCAATACAATGAGCAGTTCTTC.

This clonotype has just a few counts. The chain couples TRBV10-3 to TRBJ1-1; 8 bases match TRBD1. The CDR3 is made up of 16 amino acids. The trim removed 4 bases at V and 5 bases at J, leaving 12 bases unmatched. Germline V lookup: CDR1 ENHRY, CDR2 SYGVKD. This CDR3 reads CAISGPPRGRGTEAFF. The CDR3 DNA reads TGTGCCATCAGTGGCCCTCCCAGGGGGCGAGGAACTGAAGCTTTCTTT.